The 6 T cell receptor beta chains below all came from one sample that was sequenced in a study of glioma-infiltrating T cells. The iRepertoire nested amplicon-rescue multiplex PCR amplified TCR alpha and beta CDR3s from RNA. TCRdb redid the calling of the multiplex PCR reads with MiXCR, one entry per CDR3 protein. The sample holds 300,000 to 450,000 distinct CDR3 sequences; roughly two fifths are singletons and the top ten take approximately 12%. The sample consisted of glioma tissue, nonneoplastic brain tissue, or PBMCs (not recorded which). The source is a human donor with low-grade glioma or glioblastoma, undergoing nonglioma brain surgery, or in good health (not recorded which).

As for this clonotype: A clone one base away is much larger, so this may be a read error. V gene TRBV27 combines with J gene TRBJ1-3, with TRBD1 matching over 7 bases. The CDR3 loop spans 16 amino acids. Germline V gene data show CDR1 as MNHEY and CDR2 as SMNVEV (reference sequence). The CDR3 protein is CASRDTAGGRGNAIYF. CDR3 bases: TGTGCCAGCAGAGATACCGCAGGGGGTCGTGGAAACGCCATATATTTT.

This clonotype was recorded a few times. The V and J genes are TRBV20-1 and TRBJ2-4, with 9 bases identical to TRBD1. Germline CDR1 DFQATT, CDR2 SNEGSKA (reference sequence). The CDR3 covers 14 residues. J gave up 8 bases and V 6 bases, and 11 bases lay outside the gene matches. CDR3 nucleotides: TGCAGTGCCGTACCTACAGGGACAGGGTACATTCAGTACTTC. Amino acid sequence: CSAVPTGTGYIQYF.

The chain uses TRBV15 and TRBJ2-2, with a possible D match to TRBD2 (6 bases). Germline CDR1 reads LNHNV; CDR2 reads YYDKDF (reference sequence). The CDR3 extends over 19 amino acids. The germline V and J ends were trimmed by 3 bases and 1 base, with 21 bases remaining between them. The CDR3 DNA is TGTGCCACCAGCAGCCCCCTCGGTGCGGGGCCTAAGAACACCGGGGAGCTGTTTTTT. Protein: CATSSPLGAGPKNTGELFF.

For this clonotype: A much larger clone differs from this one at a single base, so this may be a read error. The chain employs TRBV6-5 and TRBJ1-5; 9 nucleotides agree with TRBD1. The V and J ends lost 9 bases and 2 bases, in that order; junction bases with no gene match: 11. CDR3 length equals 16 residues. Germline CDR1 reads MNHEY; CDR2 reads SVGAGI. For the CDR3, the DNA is TGTGCCAGTGGACAGGGGTGTTCTATTGGCAATCAGCCCCAGCATTTT. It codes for CASGQGCSIGNQPQHF.

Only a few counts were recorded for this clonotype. CDR3 DNA: TGTGCCAGCAGTTTTCGGACTAGCGGGAGGAGAGATACGCAGTATTTT. It encodes CASSFRTSGRRDTQYF. The gene calls are TRBV6-2 or TRBV6-3 and TRBJ2-3, with 14 bases that match TRBD2. The V gene's germline CDR1 is MNHEY and CDR2 SVGEGT. V lost 4 bases to trimming and J lost 5 bases; unmatched junction nucleotides: 5. The CDR3 loop spans 16 amino acids.

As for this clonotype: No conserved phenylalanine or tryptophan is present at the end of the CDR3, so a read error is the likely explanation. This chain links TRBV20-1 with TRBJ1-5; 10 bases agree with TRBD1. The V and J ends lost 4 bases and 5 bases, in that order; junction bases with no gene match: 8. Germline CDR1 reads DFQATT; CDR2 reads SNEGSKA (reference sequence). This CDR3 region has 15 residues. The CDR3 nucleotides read TGCAGTGCTATCTACGGGACAGGGGTAGATCAGCCCCAGCATCTT. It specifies CSAIYGTGVDQPQHL.